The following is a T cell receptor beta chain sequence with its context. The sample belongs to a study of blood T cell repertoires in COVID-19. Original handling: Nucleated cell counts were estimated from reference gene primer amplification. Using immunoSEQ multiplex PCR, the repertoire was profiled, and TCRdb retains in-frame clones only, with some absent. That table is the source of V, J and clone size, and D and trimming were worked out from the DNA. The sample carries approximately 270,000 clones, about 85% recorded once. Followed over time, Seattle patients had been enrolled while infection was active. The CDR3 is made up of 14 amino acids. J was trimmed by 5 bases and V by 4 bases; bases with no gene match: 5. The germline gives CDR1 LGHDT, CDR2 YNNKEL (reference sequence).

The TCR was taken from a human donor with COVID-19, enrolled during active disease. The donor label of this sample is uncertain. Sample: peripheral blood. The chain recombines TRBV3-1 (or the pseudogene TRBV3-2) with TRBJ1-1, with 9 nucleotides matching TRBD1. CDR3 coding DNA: TGTGCCAGCAGCCCTAAGGACAGGGGAACTGAAGCTTTCTTT. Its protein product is CASSPKDRGTEAFF.